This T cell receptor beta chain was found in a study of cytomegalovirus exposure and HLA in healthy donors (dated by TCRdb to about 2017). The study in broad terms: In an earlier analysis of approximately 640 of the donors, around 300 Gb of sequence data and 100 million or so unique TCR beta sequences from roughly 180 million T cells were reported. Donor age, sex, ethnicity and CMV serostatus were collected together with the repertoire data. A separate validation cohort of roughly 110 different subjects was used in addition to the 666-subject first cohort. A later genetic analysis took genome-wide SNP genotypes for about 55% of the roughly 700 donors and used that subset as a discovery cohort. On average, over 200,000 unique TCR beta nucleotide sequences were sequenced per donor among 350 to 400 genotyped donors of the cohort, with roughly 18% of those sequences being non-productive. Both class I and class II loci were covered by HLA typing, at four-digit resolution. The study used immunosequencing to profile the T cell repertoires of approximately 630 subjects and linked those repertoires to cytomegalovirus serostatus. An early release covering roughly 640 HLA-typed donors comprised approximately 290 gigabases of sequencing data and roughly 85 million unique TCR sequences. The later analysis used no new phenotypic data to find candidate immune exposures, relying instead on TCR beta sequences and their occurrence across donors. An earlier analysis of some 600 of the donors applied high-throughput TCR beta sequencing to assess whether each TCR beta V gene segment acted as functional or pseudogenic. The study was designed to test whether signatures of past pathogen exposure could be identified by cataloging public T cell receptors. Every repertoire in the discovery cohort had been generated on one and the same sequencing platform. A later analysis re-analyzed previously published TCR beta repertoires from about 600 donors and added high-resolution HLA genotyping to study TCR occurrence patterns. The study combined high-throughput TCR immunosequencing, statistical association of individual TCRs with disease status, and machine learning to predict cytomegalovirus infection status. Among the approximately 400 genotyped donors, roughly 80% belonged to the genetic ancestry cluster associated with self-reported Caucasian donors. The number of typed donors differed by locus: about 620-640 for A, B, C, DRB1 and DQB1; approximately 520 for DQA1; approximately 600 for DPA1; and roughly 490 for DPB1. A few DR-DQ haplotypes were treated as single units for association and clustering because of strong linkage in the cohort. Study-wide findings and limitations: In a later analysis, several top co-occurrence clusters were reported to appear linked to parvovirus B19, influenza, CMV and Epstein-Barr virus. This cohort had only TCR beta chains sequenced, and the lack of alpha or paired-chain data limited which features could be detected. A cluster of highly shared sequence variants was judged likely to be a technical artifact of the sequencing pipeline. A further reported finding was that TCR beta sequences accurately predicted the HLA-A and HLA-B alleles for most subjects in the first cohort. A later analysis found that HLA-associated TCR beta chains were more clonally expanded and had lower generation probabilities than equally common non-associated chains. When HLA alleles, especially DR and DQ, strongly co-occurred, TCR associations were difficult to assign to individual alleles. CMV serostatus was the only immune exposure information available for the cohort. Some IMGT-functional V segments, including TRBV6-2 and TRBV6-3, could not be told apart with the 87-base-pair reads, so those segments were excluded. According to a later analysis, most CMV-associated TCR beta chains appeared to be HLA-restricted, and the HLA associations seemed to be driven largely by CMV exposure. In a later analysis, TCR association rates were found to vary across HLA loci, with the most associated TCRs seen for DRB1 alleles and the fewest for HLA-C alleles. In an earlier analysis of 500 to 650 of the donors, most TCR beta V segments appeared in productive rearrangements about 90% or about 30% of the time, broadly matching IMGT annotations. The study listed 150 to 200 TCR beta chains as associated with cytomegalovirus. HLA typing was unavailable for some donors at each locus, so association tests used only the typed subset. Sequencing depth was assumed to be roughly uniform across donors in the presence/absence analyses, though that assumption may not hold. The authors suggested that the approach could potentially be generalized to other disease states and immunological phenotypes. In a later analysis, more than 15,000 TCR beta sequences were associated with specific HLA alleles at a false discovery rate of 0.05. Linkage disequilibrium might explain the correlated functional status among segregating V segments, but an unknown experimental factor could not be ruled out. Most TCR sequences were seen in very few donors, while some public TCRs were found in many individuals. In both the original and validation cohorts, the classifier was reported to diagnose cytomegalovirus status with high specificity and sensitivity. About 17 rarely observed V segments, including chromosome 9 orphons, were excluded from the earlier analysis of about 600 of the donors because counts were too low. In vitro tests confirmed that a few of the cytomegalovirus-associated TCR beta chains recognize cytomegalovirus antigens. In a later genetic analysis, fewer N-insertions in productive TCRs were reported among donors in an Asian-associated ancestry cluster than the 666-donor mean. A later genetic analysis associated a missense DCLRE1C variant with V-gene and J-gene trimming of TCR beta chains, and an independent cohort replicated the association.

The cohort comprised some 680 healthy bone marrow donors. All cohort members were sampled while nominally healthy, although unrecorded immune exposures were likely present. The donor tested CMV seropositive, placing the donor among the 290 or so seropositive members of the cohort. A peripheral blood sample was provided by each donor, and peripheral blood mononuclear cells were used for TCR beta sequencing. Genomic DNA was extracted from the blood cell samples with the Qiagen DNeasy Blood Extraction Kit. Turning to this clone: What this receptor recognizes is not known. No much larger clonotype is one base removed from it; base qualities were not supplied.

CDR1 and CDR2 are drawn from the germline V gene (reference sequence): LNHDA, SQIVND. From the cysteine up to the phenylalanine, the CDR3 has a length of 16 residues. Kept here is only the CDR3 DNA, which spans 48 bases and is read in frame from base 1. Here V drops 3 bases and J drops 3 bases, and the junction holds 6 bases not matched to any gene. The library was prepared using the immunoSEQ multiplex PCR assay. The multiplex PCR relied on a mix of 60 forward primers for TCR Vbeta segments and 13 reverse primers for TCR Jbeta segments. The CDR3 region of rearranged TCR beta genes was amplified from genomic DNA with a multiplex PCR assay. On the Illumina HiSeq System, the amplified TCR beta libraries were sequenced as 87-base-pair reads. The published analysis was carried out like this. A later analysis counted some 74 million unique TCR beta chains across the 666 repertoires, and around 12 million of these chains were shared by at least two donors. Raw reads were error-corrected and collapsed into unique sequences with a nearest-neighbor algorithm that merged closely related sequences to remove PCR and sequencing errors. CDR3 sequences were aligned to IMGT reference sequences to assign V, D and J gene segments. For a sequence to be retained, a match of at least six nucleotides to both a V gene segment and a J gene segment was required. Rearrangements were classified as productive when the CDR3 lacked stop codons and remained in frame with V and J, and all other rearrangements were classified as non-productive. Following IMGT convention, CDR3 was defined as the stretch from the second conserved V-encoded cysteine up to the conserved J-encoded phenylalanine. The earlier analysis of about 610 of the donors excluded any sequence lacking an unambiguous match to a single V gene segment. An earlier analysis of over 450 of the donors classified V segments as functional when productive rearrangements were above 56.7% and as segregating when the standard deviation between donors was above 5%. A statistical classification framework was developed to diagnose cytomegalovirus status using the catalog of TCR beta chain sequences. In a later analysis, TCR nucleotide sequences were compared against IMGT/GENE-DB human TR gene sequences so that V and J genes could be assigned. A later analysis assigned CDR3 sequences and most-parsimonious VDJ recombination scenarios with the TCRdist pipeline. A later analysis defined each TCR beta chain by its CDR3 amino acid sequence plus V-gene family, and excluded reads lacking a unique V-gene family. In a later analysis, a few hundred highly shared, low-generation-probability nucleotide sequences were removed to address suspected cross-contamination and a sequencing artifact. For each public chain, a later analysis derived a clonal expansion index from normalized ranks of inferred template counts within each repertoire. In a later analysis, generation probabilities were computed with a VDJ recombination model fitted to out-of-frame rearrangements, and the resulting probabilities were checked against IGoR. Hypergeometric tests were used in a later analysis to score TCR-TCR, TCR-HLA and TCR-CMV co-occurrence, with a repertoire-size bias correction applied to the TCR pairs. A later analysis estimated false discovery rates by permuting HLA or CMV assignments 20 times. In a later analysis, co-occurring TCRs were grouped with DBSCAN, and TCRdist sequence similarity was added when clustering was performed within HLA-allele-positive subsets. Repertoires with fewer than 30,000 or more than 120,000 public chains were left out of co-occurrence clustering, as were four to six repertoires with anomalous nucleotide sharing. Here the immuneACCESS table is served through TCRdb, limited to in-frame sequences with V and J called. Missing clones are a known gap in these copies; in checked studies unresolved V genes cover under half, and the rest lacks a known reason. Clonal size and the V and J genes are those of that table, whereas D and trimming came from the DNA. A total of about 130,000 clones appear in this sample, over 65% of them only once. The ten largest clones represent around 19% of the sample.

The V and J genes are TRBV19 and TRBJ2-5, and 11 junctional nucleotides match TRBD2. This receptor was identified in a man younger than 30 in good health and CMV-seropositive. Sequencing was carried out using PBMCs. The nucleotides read TGTGCCAGTAGTATGGTGGGACTAGCGGTGAAAGAGACCCAGTACTTC. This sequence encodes CASSMVGLAVKETQYF.